This is a list of T cell receptor beta chains from one sample in a study of cytomegalovirus exposure and HLA in healthy donors. Profiled with immunoSEQ multiplex PCR; TCRdb holds only in-frame clones, not every one. The sample records around 180,000 clones, 65% to 80% being singletons. The sequencing sample was made of PBMCs. The receptor source for this set is a woman aged 40 to 49 in good health and CMV-seronegative. Both conserved end residues are part of each CDR3. A D gene is named only where the DNA matches it firmly. Size is omitted from some rows. Given values are once, few, many or a class for expanded clones.

>TRBV11-3|-|14|-|TRBJ1-2
TGTGCCAGCAGCTTGCGGGGGGCCCAGGATGGCTACACCTTC
CASSLRGAQDGYTF
>TRBV29-1|TRBD1|12|-|TRBJ1-2
TGCAGCGTTGAGGACAGGGCACATGGCTACACCTTC
CSVEDRAHGYTF
>TRBV7-3|-|15|once|TRBJ1-1
TGTGCCAGCAGCCCTCAACAGGGCCCGTCCACTGAAGCTTTCTTT
CASSPQQGPSTEAFF
>TRBV30|TRBD2|18|-|TRBJ2-1
TGTGCCTGGAGTGTACTTAGTTCTCGGGAGGAACGTTACAATGAGCAGTTCTTC
CAWSVLSSREERYNEQFF
>TRBV5-1|-|14|once|TRBJ2-7
TGCGCCAGCAGCCTAGGACAGATTGGAGACGAGCAGTACTTC
CASSLGQIGDEQYF
>TRBV9|TRBD2|16|-|TRBJ2-7
TGTGCCAGCAGCGTGGGGACTAGCGGGGGACTCTACGAGCAGTACTTC
CASSVGTSGGLYEQYF
>TRBV9|-|15|-|TRBJ2-5
TGTGCCAGCAGCGTAAGGGGTGGCAATCAAGAGACCCAGTACTTC
CASSVRGGNQETQYF
>TRBV7-9|TRBD2|15|-|TRBJ2-2
TGTGCCAGCAGCTTAGTCGGGACTAAAACCGGGGAGCTGTTTTTT
CASSLVGTKTGELFF
>TRBV2|TRBD1|14|-|TRBJ1-1
TGTGCCAGCAGTGCACAGGGGTGGAACACTGAAGCTTTCTTT
CASSAQGWNTEAFF
>TRBV6-5|-|15|few|TRBJ2-1
TGTGCCAGCAGTTACTCCCGCGAGGAAATAAGTGAGCAGTTCTTC
CASSYSREEISEQFF
>TRBV19|-|15|-|TRBJ2-3
TGTGCCAGTAGTATAGACGGGGAGAGCACAGATACGCAGTATTTT
CASSIDGESTDTQYF
>TRBV12-5|-|14|-|TRBJ1-2
TGTGCTAGTGGTTTGGTACAGGAAAACTATGGCTACACCTTC
CASGLVQENYGYTF
>TRBV10-3|TRBD1|16|-|TRBJ1-2
TGTGCCATCAGCGAGGGGCGACAGGGACCTCTCTATGGCTACACCTTC
CAISEGRQGPLYGYTF
>TRBV11-1|TRBD2|14|-|TRBJ2-7
TGTGCCAGCAGCACGGGAGGGCCCCAGCACGAGCAGTACTTC
CASSTGGPQHEQYF
>TRBV7-3|-|13|-|TRBJ1-5
TGTGCCAGCAGCTCATTCCCCAATCAGCCCCAGCATTTT
CASSSFPNQPQHF
>TRBV27|-|15|-|TRBJ1-5
TGTGCCAGCAGTTTAACCGGCGGGTCCTATCAGCCCCAGCATTTT
CASSLTGGSYQPQHF
>TRBV29-1|-|12|once|TRBJ1-1
TGCAGCGTTCGACAAACGAACACTGAAGCTTTCTTT
CSVRQTNTEAFF
>TRBV5-8|-|11|-|TRBJ1-2
TGTGCCAGTCGAGCTAACTATGGCTACACCTTC
CASRANYGYTF
>TRBV19|-|16|-|TRBJ1-1
TGTGCCAGTAGTCAGAGGGGGGGTATTGCGGACACTGAAGCTTTCTTT
CASSQRGGIADTEAFF
>TRBV4-3|-|15|-|TRBJ1-4
TGCGCCAGCAGCCAAGATCAAGGGGATAGGGGAAAACTGTTTTTT
CASSQDQGDRGKLFF
>TRBV28|TRBD1|13|once|TRBJ1-2
TGTGCCAGCAGTTCGGACAGGGCCTATGGCTACACCTTC
CASSSDRAYGYTF
>TRBV5-1|-|16|once|TRBJ2-4
TGCGCCAGCAGCTTGGGGCGGGAACCAGGCAAAAACATTCAGTACTTC
CASSLGREPGKNIQYF
>TRBV2|TRBD1|16|-|TRBJ1-6
TGTGCCAGCAGTCCGGGACAGGGGGCTTATAATTCACCCCTCCACTTT
CASSPGQGAYNSPLHF
>TRBV7-3|TRBD1|14|-|TRBJ2-1
TGTGCCAGCAGCTCCCAGGGGGCCTTGAATGAGCAGTTCTTC
CASSSQGALNEQFF
>TRBV9|TRBD2|15|-|TRBJ2-1
TGTGCCAGCAGCGTGGGAGGGTTTGGGGTTGATGAGCAGTTCTTC
CASSVGGFGVDEQFF
>TRBV9|-|14|-|TRBJ1-1
TGTGCCAGCAGCGTAGTATTGGGCACTACTGAAGCTTTCTTT
CASSVVLGTTEAFF
>TRBV5-4|TRBD1|15|-|TRBJ1-2
TGTGCCAGCAGCTCTATCAGGGGGCGGAACTATGGCTACACCTTC
CASSSIRGRNYGYTF
>TRBV27|TRBD1|15|-|TRBJ1-4
TGTGCCAGCAGTCACGGGGACAGGGACTACGAAAAACTGTTTTTT
CASSHGDRDYEKLFF
>TRBV30|-|13|-|TRBJ2-2
TGTGCCTGGAGTGTACTAGTCACCGGGGAGCTGTTTTTT
CAWSVLVTGELFF
>TRBV6-6|TRBD1|15|-|TRBJ2-7
TGTGCCAGCAGGCCCACAGGGGGCGGGCCGTACGAGCAGTACTTC
CASRPTGGGPYEQYF
>TRBV4-3|TRBD1|18|-|TRBJ2-7
TGCGCCAGCAGCTACTTACACCCTAACAGGGGTAGCTCCTACGAGCAGTACTTC
CASSYLHPNRGSSYEQYF
>TRBV5-4|TRBD2|16|-|TRBJ2-5
TGTGCCAGCAGCCCCGGACTAGCGGGTCTTCAAGAGACCCAGTACTTC
CASSPGLAGLQETQYF
>TRBV9|TRBD1|15|-|TRBJ2-7
TGTGCCAGCAGCGTTGGGACAGGCGGAATCTACGAGCAGTACTTC
CASSVGTGGIYEQYF